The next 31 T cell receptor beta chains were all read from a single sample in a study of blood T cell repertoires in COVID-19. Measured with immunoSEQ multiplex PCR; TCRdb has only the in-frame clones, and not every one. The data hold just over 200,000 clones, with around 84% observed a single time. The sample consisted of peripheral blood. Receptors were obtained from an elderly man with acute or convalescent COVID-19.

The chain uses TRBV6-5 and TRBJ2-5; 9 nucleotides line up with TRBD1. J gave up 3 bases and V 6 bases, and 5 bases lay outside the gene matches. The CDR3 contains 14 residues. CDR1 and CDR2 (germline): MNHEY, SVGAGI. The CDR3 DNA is TGTGCCAGCAGCCCCCGACAGGGGGAAGAGACCCAGTACTTC. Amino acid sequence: CASSPRQGEETQYF.

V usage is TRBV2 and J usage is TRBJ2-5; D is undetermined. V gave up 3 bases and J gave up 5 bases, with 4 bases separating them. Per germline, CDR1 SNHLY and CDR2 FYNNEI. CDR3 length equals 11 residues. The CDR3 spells CASSDGETQYF. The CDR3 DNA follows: TGTGCCAGCAGTGACGGGGAGACCCAGTACTTC.

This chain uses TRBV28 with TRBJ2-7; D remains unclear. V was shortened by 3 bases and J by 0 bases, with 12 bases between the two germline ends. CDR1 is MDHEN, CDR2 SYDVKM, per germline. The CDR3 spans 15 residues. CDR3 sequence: CASSFGATSSYEQYF. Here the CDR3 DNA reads TGTGCCAGCAGTTTTGGCGCGACAAGCTCCTACGAGCAGTACTTC.

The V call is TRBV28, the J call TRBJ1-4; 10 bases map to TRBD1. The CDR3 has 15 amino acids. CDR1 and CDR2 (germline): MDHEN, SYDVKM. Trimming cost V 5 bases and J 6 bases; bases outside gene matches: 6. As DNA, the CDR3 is TGTGCCAGCAGTAAATCCGGGACAGGGGATGAAAAACTGTTTTTT. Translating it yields CASSKSGTGDEKLFF.

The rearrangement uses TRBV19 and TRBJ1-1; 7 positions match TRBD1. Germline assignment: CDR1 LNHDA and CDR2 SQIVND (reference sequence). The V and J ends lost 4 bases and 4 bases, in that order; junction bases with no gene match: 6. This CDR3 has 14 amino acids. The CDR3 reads CASSKQGFGTEAFF. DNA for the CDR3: TGTGCCAGTAGTAAACAGGGGTTCGGCACTGAAGCTTTCTTT.

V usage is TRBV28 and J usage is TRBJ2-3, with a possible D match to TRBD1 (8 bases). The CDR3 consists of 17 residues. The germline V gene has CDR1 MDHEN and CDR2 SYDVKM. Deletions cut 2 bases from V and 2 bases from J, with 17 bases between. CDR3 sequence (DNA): TGTGCCAGCAGTTTACGCTTGACAGGGGACTACACAGATACGCAGTATTTT. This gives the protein CASSLRLTGDYTDTQYF.

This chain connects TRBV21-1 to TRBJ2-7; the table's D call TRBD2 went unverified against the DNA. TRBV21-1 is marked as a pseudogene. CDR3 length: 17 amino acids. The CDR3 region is CASSKGGTTEMYYEQYV. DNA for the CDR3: TGTGCCAGCAGCAAAGGAGGGACTACCGAAATGTACTACGAGCAGTACGTC.

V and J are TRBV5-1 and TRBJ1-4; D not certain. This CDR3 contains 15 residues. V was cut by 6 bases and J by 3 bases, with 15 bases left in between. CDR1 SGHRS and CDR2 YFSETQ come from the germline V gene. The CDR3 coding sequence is TGCGCCAGCAAAGAGGGCTCAGTGGCTAATGAAAAACTGTTTTTT. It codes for CASKEGSVANEKLFF.

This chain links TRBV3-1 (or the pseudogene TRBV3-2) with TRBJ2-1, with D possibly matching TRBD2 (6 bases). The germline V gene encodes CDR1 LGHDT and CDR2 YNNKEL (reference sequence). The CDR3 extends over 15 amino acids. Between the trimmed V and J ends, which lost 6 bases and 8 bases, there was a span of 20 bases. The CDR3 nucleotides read TGTGCCAGCAGGCTAACTGGGGCGGGAAGGGATGAGCAGTTCTTC. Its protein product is CASRLTGAGRDEQFF.

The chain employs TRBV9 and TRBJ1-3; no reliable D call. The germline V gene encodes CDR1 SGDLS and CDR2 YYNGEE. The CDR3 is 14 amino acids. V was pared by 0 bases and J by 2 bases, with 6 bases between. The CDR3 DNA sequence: TGTGCCAGCAGCGTAGATAGTACTGGAAACACCATATATTTT. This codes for CASSVDSTGNTIYF.

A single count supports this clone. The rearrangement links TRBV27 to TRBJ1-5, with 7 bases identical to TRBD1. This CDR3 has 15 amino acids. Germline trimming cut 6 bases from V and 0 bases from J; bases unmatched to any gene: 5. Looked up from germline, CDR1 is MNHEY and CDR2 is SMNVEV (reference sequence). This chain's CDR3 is CASRRGQISNQPQHF. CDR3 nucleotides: TGTGCCAGCAGGAGGGGACAGATTAGCAATCAGCCCCAGCATTTT.

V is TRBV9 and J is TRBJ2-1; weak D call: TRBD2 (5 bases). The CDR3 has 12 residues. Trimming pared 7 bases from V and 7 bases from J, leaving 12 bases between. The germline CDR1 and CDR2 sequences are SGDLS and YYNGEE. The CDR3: CASSSIQNEQFF. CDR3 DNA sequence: TGTGCCAGCTCTAGCATTCAGAATGAGCAGTTCTTC.

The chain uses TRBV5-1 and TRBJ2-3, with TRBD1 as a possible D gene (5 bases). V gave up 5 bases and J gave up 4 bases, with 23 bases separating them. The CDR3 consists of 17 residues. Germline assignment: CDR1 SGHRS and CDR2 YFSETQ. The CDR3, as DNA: TGCGCCAGCAGGACAGATCTTGGGGTCTTCAGTCCAGATACGCAGTATTTT. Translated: CASRTDLGVFSPDTQYF.

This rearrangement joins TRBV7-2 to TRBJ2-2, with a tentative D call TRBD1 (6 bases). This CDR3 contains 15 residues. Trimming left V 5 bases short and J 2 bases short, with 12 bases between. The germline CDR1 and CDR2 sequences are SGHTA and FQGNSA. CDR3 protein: CASSRVQGNTGELFF. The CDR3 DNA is TGTGCCAGCAGCCGGGTACAGGGAAACACCGGGGAGCTGTTTTTT.

CDR3 region: CASSIRDTNQPQHF. CDR3 coding DNA: TGTGCCAGCAGTATCCGGGACACCAATCAGCCCCAGCATTTT. The rearrangement links TRBV6-2 or TRBV6-3 to TRBJ1-5, with TRBD1 as a possible D gene (6 bases). CDR1 and CDR2 from the germline V gene are MNHEY and SVGEGT. V was shortened by 5 bases and J by 3 bases, with 11 bases between the two germline ends. There are 14 residues in the CDR3.

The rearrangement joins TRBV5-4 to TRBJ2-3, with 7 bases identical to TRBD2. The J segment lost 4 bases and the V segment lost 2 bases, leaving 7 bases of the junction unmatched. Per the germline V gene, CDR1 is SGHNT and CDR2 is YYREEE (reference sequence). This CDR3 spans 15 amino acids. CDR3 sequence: CASSFGRGSSDTQYF. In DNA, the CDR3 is TGTGCCAGCAGCTTTGGTCGCGGGAGCTCAGATACGCAGTATTTT.

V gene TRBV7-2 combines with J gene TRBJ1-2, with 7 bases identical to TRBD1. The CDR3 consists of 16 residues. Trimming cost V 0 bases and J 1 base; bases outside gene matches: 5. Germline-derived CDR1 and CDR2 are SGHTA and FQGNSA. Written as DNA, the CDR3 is TGTGCCAGCAGCTTAGCCTTAGACAGGGTTAACTATGGCTACACCTTC. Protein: CASSLALDRVNYGYTF.

The CDR3 region is CASSQPPLSNEQFF. In DNA form, the CDR3 reads TGTGCCAGCAGCCAACCGCCCCTGAGCAATGAGCAGTTCTTC. The chain recombines TRBV6-2 or TRBV6-3 with TRBJ2-1; D gene uncertain. The CDR3 length is 14 residues. Germline values: CDR1 MNHEY, CDR2 SVGEGT. Between the trimmed V and J ends, which lost 6 bases and 6 bases, there was a span of 15 bases.

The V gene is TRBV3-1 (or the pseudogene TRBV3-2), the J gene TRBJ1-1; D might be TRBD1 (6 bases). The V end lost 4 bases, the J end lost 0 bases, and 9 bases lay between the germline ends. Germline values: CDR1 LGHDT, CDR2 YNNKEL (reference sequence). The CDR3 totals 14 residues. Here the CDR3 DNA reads TGTGCCAGCAGCCTGGGACATATGAACACTGAAGCTTTCTTT. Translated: CASSLGHMNTEAFF.

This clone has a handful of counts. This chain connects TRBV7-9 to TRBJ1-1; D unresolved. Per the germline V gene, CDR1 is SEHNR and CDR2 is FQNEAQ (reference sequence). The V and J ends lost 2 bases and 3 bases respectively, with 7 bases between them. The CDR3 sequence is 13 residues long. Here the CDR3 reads CASSLNADTEAFF. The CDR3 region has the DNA TGTGCCAGCAGCTTAAACGCGGACACTGAAGCTTTCTTT.

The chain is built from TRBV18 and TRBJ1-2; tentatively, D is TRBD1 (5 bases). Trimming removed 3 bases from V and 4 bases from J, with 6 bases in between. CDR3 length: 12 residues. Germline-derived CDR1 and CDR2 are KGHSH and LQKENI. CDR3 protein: CASSPQGYGYTF. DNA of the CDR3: TGTGCCAGCTCACCCCAGGGCTATGGCTACACCTTC.

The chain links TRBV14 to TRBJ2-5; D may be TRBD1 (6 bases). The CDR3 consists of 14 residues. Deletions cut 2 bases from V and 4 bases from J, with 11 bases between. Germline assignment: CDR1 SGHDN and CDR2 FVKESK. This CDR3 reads CASSQPQGVETQYF. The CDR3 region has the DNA TGTGCCAGCAGCCAACCACAGGGTGTAGAGACCCAGTACTTC.

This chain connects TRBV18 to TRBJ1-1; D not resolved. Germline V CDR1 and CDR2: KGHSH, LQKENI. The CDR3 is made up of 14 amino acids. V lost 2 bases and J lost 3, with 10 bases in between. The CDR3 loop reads CASSPTITDTEAFF. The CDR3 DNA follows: TGTGCCAGCTCACCAACGATCACTGACACTGAAGCTTTCTTT.

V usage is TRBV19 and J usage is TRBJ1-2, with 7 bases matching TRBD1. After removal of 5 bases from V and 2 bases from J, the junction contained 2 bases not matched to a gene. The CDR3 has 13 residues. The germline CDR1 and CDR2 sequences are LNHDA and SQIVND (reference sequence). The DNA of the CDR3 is TGTGCCAGTAGTTTGACAGGGAACTATGGCTACACCTTC. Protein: CASSLTGNYGYTF.

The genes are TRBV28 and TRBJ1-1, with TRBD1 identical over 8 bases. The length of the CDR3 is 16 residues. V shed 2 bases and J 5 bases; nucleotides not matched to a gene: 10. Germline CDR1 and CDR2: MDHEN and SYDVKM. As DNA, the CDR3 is TGTGCCAGCAGTTTAGCAGATACAGGGGGACGAACTGAAGCTTTCTTT. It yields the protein CASSLADTGGRTEAFF. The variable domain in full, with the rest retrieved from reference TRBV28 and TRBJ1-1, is DVKVTQSSRYLVKRTGEKVFLECVQDMDHENMFWYRQDPGLGLRLIYFSYDVKMKEKGDIPEGYSVSREKKERFSLILESASTNQTSMYLCASSLADTGGRTEAFFGQGTRLTVV.

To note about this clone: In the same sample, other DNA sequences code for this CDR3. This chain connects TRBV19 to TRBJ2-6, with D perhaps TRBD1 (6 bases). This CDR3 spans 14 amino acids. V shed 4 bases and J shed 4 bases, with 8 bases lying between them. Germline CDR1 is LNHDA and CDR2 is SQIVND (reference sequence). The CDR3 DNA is TGTGCCAGTAGTACAGGGGCGGGGGCCAACGTCCTGACTTTC. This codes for CASSTGAGANVLTF.

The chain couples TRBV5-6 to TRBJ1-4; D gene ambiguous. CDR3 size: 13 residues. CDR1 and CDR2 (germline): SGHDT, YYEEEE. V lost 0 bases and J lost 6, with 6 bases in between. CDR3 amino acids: CASSLGHDEKLFF. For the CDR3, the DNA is TGTGCCAGCAGCTTGGGGCACGATGAAAAACTGTTTTTT.

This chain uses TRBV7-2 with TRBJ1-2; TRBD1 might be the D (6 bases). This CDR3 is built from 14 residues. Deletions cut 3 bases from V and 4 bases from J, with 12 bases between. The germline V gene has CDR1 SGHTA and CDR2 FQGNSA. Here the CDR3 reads CASSFPGGGYGYTF. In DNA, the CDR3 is TGTGCCAGCAGCTTCCCGGGGGGCGGCTATGGCTACACCTTC.

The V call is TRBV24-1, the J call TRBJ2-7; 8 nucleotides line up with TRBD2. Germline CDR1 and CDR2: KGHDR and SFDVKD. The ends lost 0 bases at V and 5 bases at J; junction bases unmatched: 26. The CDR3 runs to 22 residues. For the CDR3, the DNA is TGTGCCACCAGTGATTTGAAGACCCCCGGGAGGGCGAATTTCTATCGGTGTCACGAGCAGTACTTC. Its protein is CATSDLKTPGRANFYRCHEQYF.

The CDR3 bases are TGTGCCAGTACACAGGGGTTTCCCCGATCTGGAAACACCATATATTTT. Residues: CASTQGFPRSGNTIYF. The V call is TRBV19, the J call TRBJ1-3; 7 nucleotides align to TRBD1. The junction had 10 bases not matched to a gene; V was cut back by 7 bases and J by 1 base. CDR1 and CDR2 (germline): LNHDA, SQIVND (reference sequence). This CDR3 region has 16 residues.

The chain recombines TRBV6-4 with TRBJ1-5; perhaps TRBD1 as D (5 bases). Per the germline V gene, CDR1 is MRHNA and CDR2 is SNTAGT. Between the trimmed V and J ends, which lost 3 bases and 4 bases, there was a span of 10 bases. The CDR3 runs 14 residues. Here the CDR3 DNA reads TGTGCCAGCAGTGAGCAGGGAGGGAATCAGCCCCAGCATTTT. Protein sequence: CASSEQGGNQPQHF.